These T cell receptor beta chains were read from a single sample in a study of T cell responses to AZD1222 COVID-19 vaccine. Produced via immunoSEQ multiplex PCR; TCRdb's table is partial and in-frame only. The sample carries around 130,000 clones, nearly 90% recorded once. The sample was peripheral blood, taken 28 days after the second AZD1222 dose. All receptors come from an adult who received the AZD1222 COVID-19 vaccine. CDR3s leave out the opening cysteine and the closing phenylalanine or tryptophan.

>TRBV6-5|TRBJ1-5
ASSYSGESNQPQH
>TRBV2|TRBJ1-1
ASSPQGANTEAF
>TRBV2|TRBJ2-7
ASSDDSGSYEQY
>TRBV11-3|TRBJ2-7
ASSLAPGQTYEQY
>TRBV2|TRBJ2-7
ASSETTGWEQY
>TRBV14|TRBJ2-7
ASSQDVRAYEQY
>TRBV3-1/TRBV3-2|TRBJ2-3
ASSKPQRPTDTQY
>TRBV7-2|TRBJ1-2
ARAPQGYYGYT
>TRBV5-8|TRBJ1-5
ASSPPGVRGNQPQH
>TRBV28|TRBJ2-1
ASSLLGGSGLNEQF
>TRBV29-1|TRBJ2-1
SAEQRAYNEQF
>TRBV3-1/TRBV3-2|TRBJ1-3
ASSQEWGGIGSGNTIY
>TRBV4-1|TRBJ1-1
ASSQQGVGTEAF
>TRBV6-2/TRBV6-3|TRBJ2-3
ASSFTYSGLLAGSTDTQY
>TRBV2|TRBJ1-2
ASSWTGGYT
>TRBV10-3|TRBJ1-1
AISDMAGGVNTEAF
>TRBV6-4|TRBJ2-1
ASSDSGESSYNEQF
>TRBV5-5|TRBJ1-4
ASSATGMKEKLF
>TRBV10-2|TRBJ1-6
ASSDPGRQNSPLH
>TRBV2|TRBJ1-2
ASSPGEGRNYGYT
>TRBV29-1|TRBJ1-1
STGTGFTEAF
>TRBV3-1/TRBV3-2|TRBJ2-7
ASSQPGTAYEQY